The T cell receptor (beta chain) described here comes from a study of spatial heterogeneity in lung cancer. Study background: Donors were over 70 untreated early-stage non-small cell lung cancer patients. After resection, follow-up PBMC samples were sequenced when available, at a median of roughly two years later.

The V gene's germline CDR1 is WSHSY and CDR2 SAAADI. The CDR3 totals 17 residues. Trimming took off 6 bases at V and 0 bases at J, with 18 bases between the two ends. The table lists this clonotype with a few counts. Time point in this sample: blood at routine non-recurrence follow-up after resection. TCRdb re-analysed the 5' RACE reads in MiXCR, keeping a single row per CDR3 protein. The table lists 40,000 to 50,000 distinct CDR3 sequences, over 9.5% of them singletons. The V gene is TRBV10-2, the J gene TRBJ1-3, with D perhaps TRBD1 (5 bases). This clonotype was sampled from a female donor with early-stage non-small cell lung cancer. The material sequenced was PBMCs, taken at follow-up. CDR3 nucleotides: TGCGCCAGCAGCGGATTCCAGACAGTCAACTCTGGAAACACCATATATTTT. Protein sequence: CASSGFQTVNSGNTIYF.